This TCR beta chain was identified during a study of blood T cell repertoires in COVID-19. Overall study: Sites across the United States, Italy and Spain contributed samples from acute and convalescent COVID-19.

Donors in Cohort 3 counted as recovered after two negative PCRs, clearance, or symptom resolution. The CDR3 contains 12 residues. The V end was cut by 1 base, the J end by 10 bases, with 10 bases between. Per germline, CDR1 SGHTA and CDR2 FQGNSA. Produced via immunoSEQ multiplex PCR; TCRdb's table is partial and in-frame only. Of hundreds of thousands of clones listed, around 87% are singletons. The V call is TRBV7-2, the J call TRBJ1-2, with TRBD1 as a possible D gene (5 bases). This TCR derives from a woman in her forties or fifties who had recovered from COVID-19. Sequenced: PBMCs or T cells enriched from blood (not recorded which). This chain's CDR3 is CASSLGGADYTF. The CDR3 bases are TGTGCCAGCAGCTTAGGCGGGGCGGACTACACCTTC.